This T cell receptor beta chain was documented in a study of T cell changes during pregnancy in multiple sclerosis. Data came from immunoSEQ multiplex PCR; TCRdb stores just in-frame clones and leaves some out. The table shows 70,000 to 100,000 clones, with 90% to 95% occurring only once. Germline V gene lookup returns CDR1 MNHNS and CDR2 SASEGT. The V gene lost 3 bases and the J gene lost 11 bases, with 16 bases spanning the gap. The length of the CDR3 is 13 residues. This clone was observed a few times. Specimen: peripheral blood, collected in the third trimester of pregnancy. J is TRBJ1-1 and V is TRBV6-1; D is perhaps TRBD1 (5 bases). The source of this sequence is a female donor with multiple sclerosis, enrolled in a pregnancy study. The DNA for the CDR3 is TGTGCCAGCAGTGATAAGGGACTCCGGGGCGCTTTCTTT. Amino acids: CASSDKGLRGAFF.